Presented here are 26 T cell receptor beta chains from one specimen sequenced in a study of T-cell reconstitution after alpha-beta-depleted transplantation in children. Unique molecular identifiers were used in preparing the TCRbeta library. TCRdb independently ran MiXCR on the PCR reads; one entry per CDR3 protein. The sample consists of around 340,000 distinct CDR3 sequences, roughly 13% of them appearing once. Sample: PBMCs, taken from the stem cell graft. Every receptor here comes from a human donor who donated a stem cell graft to a child with Fanconi anemia.

Only a few counts were recorded for this clonotype. CDR3 sequence reads: CASSQLGANSGNTIYF. The CDR3 region has the DNA TGTGCCAGCAGCCAGTTAGGGGCCAACTCTGGAAACACCATATATTTT. This chain connects TRBV4-2 to TRBJ1-3; perhaps TRBD1 as D (5 bases). V gave up 3 bases and J gave up 0 bases, with 12 bases separating them. This CDR3 has 16 residues. Germline V gene sequence: CDR1 LGHNA, CDR2 YNFKEQ.

The chain carries TRBV10-3 and TRBJ2-1, with a possible D match to TRBD2 (6 bases). CDR1 and CDR2 from the germline V gene are ENHRY and SYGVKD. The CDR3 runs 13 residues. The ends were cut back, 0 bases at V and 7 bases at J, with 7 bases in the middle. CDR3 sequence reads: CAISESLANEQFF. DNA of the CDR3: TGTGCCATCAGTGAGTCGCTAGCGAATGAGCAGTTCTTC.

The chain joins TRBV10-2 to TRBJ1-5, with TRBD1 matching over 8 bases. The CDR3 has 19 residues. Per germline, CDR1 WSHSY and CDR2 SAAADI. V was clipped by 2 bases and J by 2 bases; unmatched bases: 14. The CDR3 DNA sequence: TGCGCCAGCAGTGAGAAGCGGACAGGGCGAATTCTAGGCAATCAGCCCCAGCATTTT. This encodes CASSEKRTGRILGNQPQHF.

The rearrangement uses TRBV9 and TRBJ1-2; TRBD1 might be the D (6 bases). V was cut by 0 bases and J by 2 bases, with 8 bases left in between. The CDR3 consists of 14 residues. Germline CDR1 reads SGDLS; CDR2 reads YYNGEE. The CDR3 coding sequence is TGTGCCAGCAGCGTAGGGGGGGCGAACTATGGCTACACCTTC. This gives the protein CASSVGGANYGYTF.

Ten or more counts support this clonotype. The gene calls are TRBV12-3 or TRBV12-4 and TRBJ2-1; D unresolved. V lost 10 bases and J 3 bases, leaving 7 bases between the germline ends. There are 11 residues in the CDR3. In nucleotides, the CDR3 is TGTGCCACCGCGGACTACAATGAGCAGTTCTTC. It translates to CATADYNEQFF.

This clonotype was counted between two and nine times. The V gene is TRBV5-1, the J gene TRBJ2-5; 12 bases map to TRBD2. The CDR3 is made up of 16 amino acids. Germline V CDR1 and CDR2: SGHRS, YFSETQ. Trimming took 0 bases from V and 5 from J; bases not matched to a gene: 5. The DNA of the CDR3 is TGCGCCAGCAGCTTGGTACTAGCGGGGGGTCGGGAGACCCAGTACTTC. Protein product: CASSLVLAGGRETQYF.

This clonotype was observed a few times. The gene calls are TRBV28 and TRBJ2-1; D remains ambiguous. Germline loops: CDR1 MDHEN, CDR2 SYDVKM. The CDR3 totals 13 residues. The ends were cut back, 3 bases at V and 10 bases at J, with 13 bases in the middle. The CDR3 bases are TGTGCCAGCAGTTTTCCCAGCAGGCGGGAGCAGTTCTTC. Its protein is CASSFPSRREQFF. The whole variable domain, remainder taken from reference TRBV28 and TRBJ2-1, is DVKVTQSSRYLVKRTGEKVFLECVQDMDHENMFWYRQDPGLGLRLIYFSYDVKMKEKGDIPEGYSVSREKKERFSLILESASTNQTSMYLCASSFPSRREQFFGPGTRLTVL.

The sample holds many counts of this clonotype. The chain links TRBV7-9 to TRBJ2-2; no firm D call. Germline V CDR1 and CDR2: SEHNR, FQNEAQ (reference sequence). The CDR3 runs to 11 residues. V was cut by 4 bases and J by 8 bases, with 5 bases left in between. CDR3 nucleotide sequence: TGTGCCAGCAGCTCCGGAGGGGAGCTGTTTTTT. Residues: CASSSGGELFF.

The V and J genes are TRBV7-3 and TRBJ2-1; TRBD1 might be the D (5 bases). From germline, CDR1 is SGHTA and CDR2 FQGTGA. The CDR3 spans 17 residues. Trimming removed 4 bases at V and 0 bases at J, with 16 bases between. In DNA, the CDR3 is TGTGCCAGCAGCTCCCCCGGACATCCGAGCTCCTACAATGAGCAGTTCTTC. Its protein is CASSSPGHPSSYNEQFF.

This clonotype came up once. This chain links TRBV20-1 with TRBJ2-5; 11 bases align to TRBD1. The length of the CDR3 is 13 residues. V lost 6 bases to trimming and J lost 5 bases; unmatched junction nucleotides: 5. Looked up from germline, CDR1 is DFQATT and CDR2 is SNEGSKA (reference sequence). CDR3 in DNA: TGCAGTGCCCGAGGGGACAGGGGGGAGACCCAGTACTTC. It encodes CSARGDRGETQYF.

The genes are TRBV5-1 and TRBJ2-6; D is uncertain. The germline V and J ends were trimmed by 5 bases and 1 base, with 10 bases remaining between them. CDR3 length: 15 amino acids. Per the germline V gene, CDR1 is SGHRS and CDR2 is YFSETQ. The DNA for the CDR3 is TGCGCCAGCAGTTACTGGGGTTCTGGGGCCAACGTCCTGACTTTC. It translates to CASSYWGSGANVLTF.

This clonotype was recorded many times. This rearrangement joins TRBV5-6 to TRBJ2-5; D is perhaps TRBD1 or TRBD2 (5 bases each). The CDR3 loop spans 14 amino acids. The germline gives CDR1 SGHDT, CDR2 YYEEEE. V shed 3 bases and J shed 5 bases, with 14 bases lying between them. CDR3 in amino acids: CASSSPTGTETQYF. CDR3 DNA sequence: TGTGCCAGCAGCTCCCCCACGGGGACGGAGACCCAGTACTTC.

This sequence joins TRBV5-1 and TRBJ2-5, with D possibly being TRBD1 or TRBD2 (7 bases each). The CDR3 length is 16 residues. Germline V CDR1 and CDR2: SGHRS, YFSETQ. Trimming stripped 1 base from V and 7 bases from J, with 20 bases between. This CDR3 is CASSLPGGGGRVTQYF. CDR3 nucleotides: TGCGCCAGCAGCTTGCCAGGGGGGGGAGGAAGAGTGACCCAGTACTTC.

A single count supports this clonotype. With a much larger clone just one base away, this may be a read error. This rearrangement joins TRBV12-3 or TRBV12-4 to TRBJ2-3; no clear D. This CDR3 region has 10 residues. Trimming pared 3 bases from V and 11 bases from J, leaving 6 bases between. The CDR3 spells CASSLWVQYF. CDR3 bases: TGTGCCAGCAGTTTGTGGGTGCAGTATTTT.

This clonotype has only a few counts. The chain is built from TRBV7-9 and TRBJ1-1; D not certain. This CDR3 is 13 amino acids long. V was trimmed by 5 bases and J by 7 bases, leaving 14 bases between them. The germline CDR1 and CDR2 sequences are SEHNR and FQNEAQ (reference sequence). The CDR3 region is CASSDGVRREAFF. CDR3 coding DNA: TGTGCCAGCAGCGACGGGGTCCGCCGTGAAGCTTTCTTT. The full variable domain, completed using reference TRBV7-9 and TRBJ1-1, is DTGVSQNPRHKITKRGQNVTFRCDPISEHNRLYWYRQTLGQGPEFLTYFQNEAQLEKSRLLSDRFSAERPKGSFSTLEIQRTEQGDSAMYLCASSDGVRREAFFGQGTRLTVV.

This clonotype was detected a few times. The CDR3 is CASSLAGGPLGDEQFF. CDR3 bases: TGTGCCAGCAGCTTAGCGGGGGGGCCCCTCGGAGATGAGCAGTTCTTC. The gene calls are TRBV11-2 and TRBJ2-1; 8 nucleotides line up with TRBD2. The germline V gene encodes CDR1 SGHAT and CDR2 FQNNGV. The CDR3 is 16 residues long. Trimming cost V 1 base and J 8 bases; bases outside gene matches: 10.

This clonotype occurred many times. J is TRBJ2-1 and V is TRBV12-3 or TRBV12-4; D is ambiguous. This CDR3 has 11 amino acids. V lost 7 bases, J lost 9 bases, and 10 bases lay in between. DNA for the CDR3: TGTGCCAGCAATTCAGGCGGTGAGCAGTTCTTC. Encoded protein: CASNSGGEQFF.

This clonotype showed up many times. The chain joins TRBV12-3 or TRBV12-4 to TRBJ2-3, with TRBD1 as a possible D gene (5 bases). V was cut by 8 bases and J by 0 bases, with 9 bases left in between. The CDR3 is 13 residues long. CDR3 sequence: CASGQSSTDTQYF. The DNA for the CDR3 is TGTGCCAGCGGACAATCTAGCACAGATACGCAGTATTTT.

The chain couples TRBV18 to TRBJ1-1, with TRBD1 identical over 7 bases. This CDR3 contains 14 residues. Trimming took 5 bases from V and 4 from J; bases not matched to a gene: 7. The germline V gene has CDR1 KGHSH and CDR2 LQKENI. The CDR3 protein is CASSARQGVTEAFF. CDR3 bases: TGTGCCAGCTCAGCCCGACAGGGTGTCACTGAAGCTTTCTTT. Combining the CDR3 with reference TRBV18 and TRBJ1-1 gives the whole variable domain NAGVMQNPRHLVRRRGQEARLRCSPMKGHSHVYWYRQLPEEGLKFMVYLQKENIIDESGMPKERFSAEFPKEGPSILRIQQVVRGDSAAYFCASSARQGVTEAFFGQGTRLTVV.

This clonotype showed up just a few times. This rearrangement joins TRBV20-1 to TRBJ2-1; 7 bases line up with TRBD2. CDR3 length: 13 residues. Germline V lookup: CDR1 DFQATT, CDR2 SNEGSKA (reference sequence). The junction had 5 bases not matched to a gene; V was cut back by 0 bases and J by 9 bases. The CDR3 DNA reads as TGCAGTGCTAGAGATCCCCCGGGGGGTGAGCAGTTCTTC. It yields the protein CSARDPPGGEQFF.

In this sample, this clonotype turned up a few times. This sequence joins TRBV6-2 or TRBV6-3 and TRBJ1-5; tentative D call: TRBD1 (5 bases). The CDR3 runs to 13 residues. CDR1 and CDR2 from the germline V gene are MNHEY and SVGEGT. Trimming stripped 3 bases from V and 5 bases from J, with 8 bases between. The CDR3, as DNA: TGTGCCAGCAGTTATAGGGACCATCAGCCCCAGCATTTT. Protein product: CASSYRDHQPQHF.

This clonotype was seen more than once but under ten times. The chain uses TRBV5-1 and TRBJ2-3, with D unclear. The length of the CDR3 is 14 residues. The germline V gene has CDR1 SGHRS and CDR2 YFSETQ. The V end lost 2 bases, the J end lost 6 bases, and 13 bases lay between the germline ends. This CDR3 is CASSFSTWQDTQYF. CDR3 DNA sequence: TGCGCCAGCAGCTTCTCGACTTGGCAGGATACGCAGTATTTT.

J is TRBJ2-1 and V is TRBV4-3; D not resolved. The CDR3 spans 15 residues. CDR1 and CDR2 (germline): LGHNA, YSLEER. V lost 3 bases to trimming and J lost 9 bases, with 18 bases between them. The CDR3 coding sequence is TGCGCCAGCAGCCAGTCCCATTCGGCGCTAAGTGAGCAGTTCTTC. This translates into CASSQSHSALSEQFF.

This clonotype was observed at least ten times. The rearrangement links TRBV29-1 to TRBJ2-7; D is undetermined. The CDR3 covers 11 residues. The V end was cut by 7 bases, the J end by 1 base, with 8 bases between. The germline V gene has CDR1 SQVTM and CDR2 ANQGSEA. The CDR3 loop is CSARSSYEQYF. The CDR3 DNA reads TGCAGCGCACGGTCTTCCTACGAGCAGTACTTC.

J is TRBJ2-5 and V is TRBV18; 10 bases line up with TRBD1. The junction had 7 bases not matched to a gene; V was cut back by 3 bases and J by 9 bases. The CDR3 runs to 14 residues. Germline values: CDR1 KGHSH, CDR2 LQKENI. CDR3 nucleotides: TGTGCCAGCTCACCCGGGACAGGGGAAGGGGCCCAGTACTTC. It codes for CASSPGTGEGAQYF. Supplemented by reference TRBV18 and TRBJ2-5, the full variable domain reads NAGVMQNPRHLVRRRGQEARLRCSPMKGHSHVYWYRQLPEEGLKFMVYLQKENIIDESGMPKERFSAEFPKEGPSILRIQQVVRGDSAAYFCASSPGTGEGAQYFGPGTRLLVL.

Regarding this clonotype: Possible read error: a much larger clone is one base away. Since no conserved phenylalanine or tryptophan closes the CDR3, a read error is the likely cause. This chain connects TRBV4-3 to TRBJ1-4; possible D gene TRBD1, 5 bases. CDR3 length: 15 amino acids. The germline V gene encodes CDR1 LGHNA and CDR2 YSLEER. The DNA of the CDR3 is TGCGCCAGCAGCCAAGATTTACAGGTTAATGTAAAACTGTTTTAT. Its translation is CASSQDLQVNVKLFY.